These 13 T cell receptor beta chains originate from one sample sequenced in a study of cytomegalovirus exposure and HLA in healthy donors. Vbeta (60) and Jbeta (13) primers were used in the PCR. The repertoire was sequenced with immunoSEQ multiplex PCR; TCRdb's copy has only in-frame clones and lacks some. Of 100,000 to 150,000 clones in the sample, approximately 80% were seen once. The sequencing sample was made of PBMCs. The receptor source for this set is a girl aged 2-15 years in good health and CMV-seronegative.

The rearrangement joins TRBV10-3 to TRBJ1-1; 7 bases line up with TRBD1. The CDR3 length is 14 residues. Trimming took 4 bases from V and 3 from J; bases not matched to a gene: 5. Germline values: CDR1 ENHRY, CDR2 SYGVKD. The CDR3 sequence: CAISARGRDTEAFF. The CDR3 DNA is TGTGCCATCAGTGCGAGGGGGCGCGACACTGAAGCTTTCTTT.

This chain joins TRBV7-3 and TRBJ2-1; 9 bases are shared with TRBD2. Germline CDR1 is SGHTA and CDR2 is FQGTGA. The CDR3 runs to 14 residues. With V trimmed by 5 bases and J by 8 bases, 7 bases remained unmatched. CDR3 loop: CASSRLAGADEQFF. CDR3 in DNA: TGTGCCAGCAGCCGGTTAGCGGGAGCGGATGAGCAGTTCTTC.

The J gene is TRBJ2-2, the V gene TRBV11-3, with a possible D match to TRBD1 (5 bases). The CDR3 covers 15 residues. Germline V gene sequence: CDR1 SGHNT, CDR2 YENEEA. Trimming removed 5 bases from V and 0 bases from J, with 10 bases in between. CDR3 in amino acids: CASSEGRANTGELFF. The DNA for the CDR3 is TGTGCCAGCAGCGAAGGCAGGGCGAACACCGGGGAGCTGTTTTTT.

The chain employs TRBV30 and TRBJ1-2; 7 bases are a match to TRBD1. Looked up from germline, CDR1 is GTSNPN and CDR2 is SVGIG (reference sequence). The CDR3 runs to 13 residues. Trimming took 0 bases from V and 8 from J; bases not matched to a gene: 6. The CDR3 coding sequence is TGTGCCTGGAGTGTGGGGACAGCAGTCGGCTACACCTTC. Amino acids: CAWSVGTAVGYTF.

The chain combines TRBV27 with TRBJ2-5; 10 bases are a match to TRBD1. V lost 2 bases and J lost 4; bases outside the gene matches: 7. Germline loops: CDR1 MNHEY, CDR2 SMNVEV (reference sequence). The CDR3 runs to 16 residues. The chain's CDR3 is CASSLLWDRGTETQYF. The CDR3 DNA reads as TGTGCCAGCAGTTTACTTTGGGACAGGGGAACAGAGACCCAGTACTTC.

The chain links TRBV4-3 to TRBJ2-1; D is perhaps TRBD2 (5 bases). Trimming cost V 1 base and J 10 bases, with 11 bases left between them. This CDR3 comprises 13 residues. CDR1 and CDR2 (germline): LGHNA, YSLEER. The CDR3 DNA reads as TGCGCCAGCAGCCAAGGCGTCGGAGGCGAGCAGTTCTTC. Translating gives CASSQGVGGEQFF.

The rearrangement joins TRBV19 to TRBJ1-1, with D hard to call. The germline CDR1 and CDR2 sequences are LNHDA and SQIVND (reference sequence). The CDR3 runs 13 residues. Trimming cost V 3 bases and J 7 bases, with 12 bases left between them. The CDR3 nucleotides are TGTGCCAGTAGTATGGAGTCGTTGGGTGAAGCTTTCTTT. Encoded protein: CASSMESLGEAFF.

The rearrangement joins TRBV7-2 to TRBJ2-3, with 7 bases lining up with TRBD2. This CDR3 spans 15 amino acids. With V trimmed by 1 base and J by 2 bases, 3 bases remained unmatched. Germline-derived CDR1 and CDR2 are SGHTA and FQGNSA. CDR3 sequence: CASSLVAGYTDTQYF. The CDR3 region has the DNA TGTGCCAGCAGCTTAGTAGCGGGCTACACAGATACGCAGTATTTT.

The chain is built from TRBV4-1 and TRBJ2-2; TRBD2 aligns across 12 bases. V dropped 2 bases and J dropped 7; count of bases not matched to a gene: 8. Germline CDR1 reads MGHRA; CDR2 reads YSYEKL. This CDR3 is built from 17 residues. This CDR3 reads CASSQFPSGGVIGELFF. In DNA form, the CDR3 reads TGCGCCAGCAGCCAATTCCCTAGCGGGGGGGTGATCGGGGAGCTGTTTTTT.

The CDR3 here is CASGAQAYGYTF. The CDR3 nucleotides are TGTGCCAGCGGCGCCCAGGCGTATGGCTACACCTTC. The rearrangement uses TRBV2 and TRBJ1-2; D call uncertain. Germline V gene lookup returns CDR1 SNHLY and CDR2 FYNNEI. CDR3 length: 12 residues. V gave up 8 bases and J gave up 5 bases, with 12 bases separating them. The whole variable domain, filled in from reference TRBV2 and TRBJ1-2, reads EPEVTQTPSHQVTQMGQEVILRCVPISNHLYFYWYRQILGQKVEFLVSFYNNEISEKSEIFDDQFSVERPDGSNFTLKIRSTKLEDSAMYFCASGAQAYGYTFGSGTRLTVV.

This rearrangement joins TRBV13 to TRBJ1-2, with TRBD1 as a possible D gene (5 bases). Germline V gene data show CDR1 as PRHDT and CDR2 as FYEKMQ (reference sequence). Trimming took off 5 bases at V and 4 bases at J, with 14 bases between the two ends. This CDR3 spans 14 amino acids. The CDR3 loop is CASSALQEIYGYTF. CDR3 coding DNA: TGTGCCAGCAGCGCCCTACAGGAGATCTATGGCTACACCTTC.

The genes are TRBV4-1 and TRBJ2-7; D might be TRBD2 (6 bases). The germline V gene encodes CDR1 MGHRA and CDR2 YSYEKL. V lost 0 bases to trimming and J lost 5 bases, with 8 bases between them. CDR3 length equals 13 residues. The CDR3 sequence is CASSQDGRHEQYF. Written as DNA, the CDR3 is TGCGCCAGCAGCCAAGATGGGAGGCACGAGCAGTACTTC.

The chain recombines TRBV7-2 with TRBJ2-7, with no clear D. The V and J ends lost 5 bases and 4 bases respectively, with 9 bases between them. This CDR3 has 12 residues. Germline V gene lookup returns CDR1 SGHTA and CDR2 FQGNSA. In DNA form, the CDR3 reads TGTGCCAGCAGCCTAACCCGTTACGAGCAGTACTTC. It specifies CASSLTRYEQYF. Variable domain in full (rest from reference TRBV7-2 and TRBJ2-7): GAGVSQSPSNKVTEKGKDVELRCDPISGHTALYWYRQSLGQGLEFLIYFQGNSAPDKSGLPSDRFSAERTGGSVSTLTIQRTQQEDSAVYLCASSLTRYEQYFGPGTRLTVT.